Listed below are T cell receptor beta chains from one sample, sequenced in a study of blood T cell repertoires in COVID-19. Sequencing used immunoSEQ multiplex PCR; TCRdb keeps in-frame clones, though not all of them. The sample has about 250,000 clones, about 89% seen once. Sequencing input: peripheral blood. All receptors come from a man aged 30-40 years with acute or convalescent COVID-19. The CDR3 runs from the conserved cysteine through the conserved F or W. D genes are given only for firm matches. Some rows mark clone size as missing; the rest say once, few, many or name a class of expanded clone.

TRBV29-1	TRBJ2-2	TRBD1	NA	TGCAGCGTGGTTACTGGACAGGGGGCCCGCTTCACCGGGGAGCTGTTTTTT	CSVVTGQGARFTGELFF
TRBV6-5	TRBJ2-5	NA	NA	TGTGCCAGCAGTTACTCCCTTGGACATTCAAAAGAGACCCAGTACTTC	CASSYSLGHSKETQYF
TRBV19	TRBJ1-6	TRBD1	NA	TGTGCCAGCGGTCTCCCCCGGACAGGGCATTCACCCCTCCACTTT	CASGLPRTGHSPLHF
TRBV18	TRBJ1-2	NA	NA	TGTGCCAGCTCAACGGGACTAACTAACTATGGCTACACCTTC	CASSTGLTNYGYTF
TRBV9	TRBJ2-2	TRBD2	NA	TGTGCCAGCAGCGTAGCTTCGGGACTAGCAATCGGGGAGCTGTTTTTT	CASSVASGLAIGELFF
TRBV18	TRBJ1-2	TRBD1	NA	TGTGCCAGCTCACCGGACAGGTCCCACTCCTACACCTTC	CASSPDRSHSYTF
TRBV28	TRBJ2-4	TRBD2	NA	TGTGCCAGCACTCTCGGGGGGACTCCACCGAACATTCAGTACTTC	CASTLGGTPPNIQYF
TRBV6-6	TRBJ1-2	TRBD1	NA	TGTGCCAGCAGTTACACAACAGGGGTTCGTGGCTACACCTTC	CASSYTTGVRGYTF
TRBV3-1/TRBV3-2	TRBJ1-2	TRBD1	NA	TGTGCCAGCAGCCAGGACAGGGGGCCATATGGCTACACCTTC	CASSQDRGPYGYTF
TRBV12-5	TRBJ2-6	NA	NA	TGTGCTAGTGGTTTTTGGTGGGGGGACTCTGGGGCCAACGTCCTGACTTTC	CASGFWWGDSGANVLTF
TRBV6-5	TRBJ2-7	TRBD2	NA	TGTGCCAGCAGTTCCAAGATTAGCGGGAGGCCTTACGAGCAGTACTTC	CASSSKISGRPYEQYF
TRBV5-1	TRBJ1-4	TRBD1	NA	TGCGCCAGCAGCGTATTCGCGGACAGGCGGGTTAACGAAAAACTGTTTTTT	CASSVFADRRVNEKLFF
TRBV7-8	TRBJ2-5	NA	NA	TGTGCCAGCAGCTTAGCGATCGGAGGAACACAAGAGACCCAGTACTTC	CASSLAIGGTQETQYF
TRBV2	TRBJ1-5	NA	NA	TGTGCCAGCACTAGCGGGACCGACCCGTTGTATAGCAATCAGCCCCAGCATTTT	CASTSGTDPLYSNQPQHF
TRBV3-1/TRBV3-2	TRBJ2-3	NA	once	TGTGCCAGCAGCCACGGGCGGGGCTTTCAGGGAGATACGCAGTATTTT	CASSHGRGFQGDTQYF
TRBV30	TRBJ2-7	NA	NA	TGTGCCTGGGCCTTAACGCGGGAGCAGTACTTC	CAWALTREQYF
TRBV5-1	TRBJ1-6	NA	NA	TGCGCCAGCAGTCAGGACAGAACGAACTCCTATAATTCACCCCTCCACTTT	CASSQDRTNSYNSPLHF
TRBV4-1	TRBJ2-1	TRBD1	NA	TGCGCCAGCAGCCAAGCGGACAGGGGTTATAATGAGCAGTTCTTC	CASSQADRGYNEQFF
TRBV6-4	TRBJ1-6	NA	few	TGTGCCAGCAGTGAGGGCAGGGTGAATTCACCCCTCCACTTT	CASSEGRVNSPLHF
TRBV7-8	TRBJ1-6	NA	NA	TGTGCCAGCAGCTACTACAGGACAGAAAATAATTCACCCCTCCACTTT	CASSYYRTENNSPLHF
TRBV27	TRBJ1-3	NA	NA	TGTGCCAGCCGCTCTGTGGGGGCCTCTGGAAACACCATATATTTT	CASRSVGASGNTIYF
TRBV10-2	TRBJ2-1	TRBD2	NA	TGCGCCAGCAGACCAGGGACTAGCGTAGCCTACAATGAGCAGTTCTTC	CASRPGTSVAYNEQFF
TRBV11-2	TRBJ1-3	NA	NA	TGTGCCAGCAGCCGCCGGGGGGGAAACACCATATATTTT	CASSRRGGNTIYF
TRBV28	TRBJ1-1	TRBD1	NA	TGTGCCAGCAGACCCCCAGGGGGTGAAGCTGAAGCTTTCTTT	CASRPPGGEAEAFF
TRBV10-3	TRBJ2-7	NA	NA	TGTGCCAGAAGCTTCCACCGGGACACTGCCTACGAGCAGTACTTC	CARSFHRDTAYEQYF